The 9 T cell receptor beta chains presented below share a single source sample, sequenced in a study of shared clonotypes between healthy human individuals. Repertoires were generated with immunoSEQ multiplex PCR, while TCRdb's copy carries only in-frame clones and drops some. Among 550,000 to 700,000 clones, about three quarters were seen once, and the ten largest hold under 2%. The specimen sequenced was memory CD4+ T cells sorted from blood. Subset described: CD45RA-negative fraction. The origin of the receptors is a woman aged 25 to 39 in good health.

The chain recombines TRBV7-3 with TRBJ2-2; D gene unclear. The CDR3 contains 15 residues. In germline, CDR1 is SGHTA, CDR2 FQGTGA. Deletions cut 5 bases from V and 3 bases from J, with 13 bases between. The DNA for the CDR3 is TGTGCCAGCAGCCCGACCGGAGCCCACACCGGGGAGCTGTTTTTT. Amino acid sequence: CASSPTGAHTGELFF.

J is TRBJ2-3 and V is TRBV11-3, with 14 bases matching TRBD2. CDR3 size: 16 residues. Germline assignment: CDR1 SGHNT and CDR2 YENEEA. V gave up 2 bases and J gave up 7 bases; unmatched junction bases: 5. CDR3 bases: TGTGCCAGCAGCTTACGCGGGACTAGCGGGAGTTATACGCAGTATTTT. Amino acid sequence: CASSLRGTSGSYTQYF.

A single count supports this clone. A read error may be the cause here, since a much bigger clone is one base away. The same CDR3 is also encoded by other DNA sequences in this sample. The chain combines TRBV19 with TRBJ2-3; unclear D gene. Germline values: CDR1 LNHDA, CDR2 SQIVND (reference sequence). The CDR3 consists of 12 residues. Trimming cost V 6 bases and J 0 bases, with 4 bases left between them. The CDR3 sequence: CASRTSTDTQYF. For the CDR3, the DNA is TGTGCCAGTAGGACTAGCACAGATACGCAGTATTTT. Full variable domain (outside the CDR3, taken from reference TRBV19 and TRBJ2-3): DGGITQSPKYLFRKEGQNVTLSCEQNLNHDAMYWYRQDPGQGLRLIYYSQIVNDFQKGDIAEGYSVSREKKESFPLTVTSAQKNPTAFYLCASRTSTDTQYFGPGTRLTVL.

The CDR3 coding sequence is TGTGCCACCAAGCCCTCGCTCACGCACACCGGGGAGCTGTTTTTT. As protein: CATKPSLTHTGELFF. This sequence joins TRBV13 and TRBJ2-2; unclear D gene. Germline CDR1 reads PRHDT; CDR2 reads FYEKMQ (reference sequence). The CDR3 covers 15 residues. Trimming shortened V by 10 bases and J by 3 bases, and 18 bases separated the two germline ends.

The chain uses TRBV7-2 and TRBJ1-5, with D uncertain. The CDR3 runs 15 residues. V lost 2 bases and J lost 6, with 14 bases in between. The V gene's germline CDR1 is SGHTA and CDR2 FQGNSA. The CDR3 loop is CASSLINRVGQPQHF. For the CDR3, the DNA is TGTGCCAGCAGCTTAATCAACCGGGTGGGTCAGCCCCAGCATTTT.

In this sample, this clone turned up a few times. Other DNA sequences in the sample encode the same CDR3. The V and J genes are TRBV19 and TRBJ2-7; D uncertain. Germline V gives CDR1 LNHDA, CDR2 SQIVND (reference sequence). V lost 2 bases and J lost 0, with 8 bases in between. The CDR3 is 14 amino acids. CDR3 sequence (DNA): TGTGCCAGTAGTATATCCACTAACTCCTACGAGCAGTACTTC. Translation gives CASSISTNSYEQYF.

In this sample, this clone turned up once. The rearrangement uses TRBV28 and TRBJ2-5, with 9 positions matching TRBD1. V gave up 5 bases and J gave up 5 bases; unmatched junction bases: 12. The CDR3 is made up of 16 amino acids. Germline V gene lookup returns CDR1 MDHEN and CDR2 SYDVKM. CDR3 in DNA: TGTGCCAGCAGTGCCTATGACAGGGGGAGGGAGGAGACCCAGTACTTC. Residues: CASSAYDRGREETQYF.

In this sample, this clone turned up a few times. This chain joins TRBV5-6 and TRBJ1-2; D is undetermined. Trimming removed 0 bases from V and 4 bases from J, with 4 bases in between. The CDR3 loop spans 12 amino acids. The germline gives CDR1 SGHDT, CDR2 YYEEEE. The CDR3 sequence: CASSLGLYGYTF. CDR3 nucleotides: TGTGCCAGCAGCTTGGGCCTCTATGGCTACACCTTC.

The count of this clone is one. The rearrangement uses TRBV5-1 and TRBJ1-1, with 8 bases aligning to TRBD1. The CDR3 consists of 16 residues. V lost 3 bases and J lost 6; bases outside the gene matches: 13. Germline CDR1 SGHRS, CDR2 YFSETQ. The CDR3 region is CASSSRTGHNSPEAFF. DNA for the CDR3: TGCGCCAGCAGCTCGCGGACAGGGCATAATTCCCCTGAAGCTTTCTTT.